This T cell receptor (beta chain) stems from a study of cytomegalovirus exposure and HLA in healthy donors (dated by TCRdb to the late 2010s). For the study in its entirety: An earlier analysis of 587 of the donors reported approximately 270 Gb of sequence data and 120 million or so unique TCR beta sequences from some 180 million T cells. Roughly 300 gigabases of sequencing data and roughly 80 million unique TCR sequences made up an early release that covered several hundred HLA-typed donors. The genetic ancestry cluster associated with self-reported Caucasian donors included around four fifths of the 300 to 400 genotyped donors. The study aimed to test whether cataloging public T cell receptors could reveal signatures of past pathogen exposure. The study profiled the T cell repertoires of hundreds of subjects by immunosequencing and related them to cytomegalovirus serostatus. Along with the roughly 670-subject first cohort, a separate validation cohort of around 110 different subjects was used. To predict cytomegalovirus infection status, the study combined high-throughput TCR immunosequencing, statistical association of individual TCRs with disease status, and machine learning. In a later analysis, previously published TCR beta repertoires from 550 to 700 donors were re-analyzed and high-resolution HLA genotyping was added so that TCR occurrence patterns could be studied. In the later analysis, no new phenotypic data were used to find candidate immune exposures; instead, reliance was placed on TCR beta sequences and their occurrence across donors. An earlier analysis of 587 of the donors used high-throughput TCR beta sequencing to judge whether each TCR beta V gene segment behaved as functional or pseudogenic. Donor age, sex, ethnicity and CMV serostatus were compiled alongside the repertoire data. Genome-wide SNP genotypes for about 55% of the 666 donors were used in a later genetic analysis, which treated that subset as a discovery cohort. Every repertoire in the discovery cohort had been generated on one and the same sequencing platform. Both class I and class II loci were covered by HLA typing, at four-digit resolution. The number of typed donors differed by locus: about 629-630 for A, B, C, DRB1 and DQB1; 500 to 550 for DQA1; 606 for DPA1; and roughly 450 for DPB1. Roughly five DR-DQ haplotypes were handled as single units for association and clustering, since linkage in the cohort was strong. Across under 500 genotyped donors of the cohort, an average of approximately 200,000 unique TCR beta nucleotide sequences per donor were sequenced, and roughly 17% of those sequences were non-productive.

The cohort comprised fewer than 700 healthy bone marrow donors. At the time of sampling, all cohort members were nominally healthy, though unrecorded immune exposures were likely present. The donor tested CMV seronegative and was one of the 352 seronegative cohort members. Each donor provided a peripheral blood sample, and peripheral blood mononuclear cells were used for TCR beta sequencing. Genomic DNA extraction from the blood cell samples was performed with the Qiagen DNeasy Blood Extraction Kit. As regards this clone: Its antigen is not yet known. No quality values exist for individual bases; no much larger clone is one base distant.

Broader findings and caveats from the paper: Because HLA typing was missing for some donors at each locus, association tests included only the typed subset. The classifier was reported to diagnose cytomegalovirus status with high specificity and sensitivity in both the original cohort and the validation cohort. Specific HLA alleles were associated with 15,000 to 20,000 TCR beta sequences at a false discovery rate of 0.05 in a later analysis. Because counts were too low, approximately 18 rarely observed V segments, including chromosome 9 orphons, were excluded from the earlier analysis of 587 of the donors. The 87-base-pair reads could not distinguish some IMGT-functional V segments, including TRBV6-2 and TRBV6-3, so those segments were excluded. According to a later analysis, most CMV-associated TCR beta chains appeared to be HLA-restricted, and the HLA associations seemed to be driven largely by CMV exposure. Most TCR sequences were seen in very few donors, while some public TCRs were found in many individuals. Broadly in line with IMGT annotations, most TCR beta V segments showed up in productive rearrangements about 87% or about 30% of the time in an earlier analysis of a few hundred of the donors. In the study, around 160 TCR beta chains were listed as associated with cytomegalovirus. Compared with the roughly 720-donor mean, donors in an Asian-associated ancestry cluster had fewer N-insertions in productive TCRs, according to a later genetic analysis. Three of the identified cytomegalovirus-associated TCR beta chains were confirmed in vitro to be specific for cytomegalovirus antigens. The authors suggested that the approach could potentially be generalized to other disease states and immunological phenotypes. A cluster of highly shared sequence variants was judged likely to be a technical artifact of the sequencing pipeline. A later analysis reported that several top co-occurrence clusters appeared linked to parvovirus B19, influenza, CMV and Epstein-Barr virus. An association between a missense DCLRE1C variant and V-gene and J-gene trimming of TCR beta chains was found in a later genetic analysis and replicated in an independent cohort. When HLA alleles, especially DR and DQ, strongly co-occurred, TCR associations were difficult to assign to individual alleles. Presence/absence analyses assumed roughly uniform sequencing depth across donors, an assumption that may not hold. Linkage disequilibrium might explain the correlated functional status among segregating V segments, but an unknown experimental factor could not be ruled out. A further reported finding was that TCR beta sequences accurately predicted the HLA-A and HLA-B alleles for most subjects in the first cohort. In a later analysis, HLA-associated TCR beta chains were found to be more clonally expanded and to have lower generation probabilities than equally common non-associated chains. According to a later analysis, TCR association rates differed among HLA loci, with DRB1 alleles showing the most associated TCRs and HLA-C alleles showing the fewest. The only immune exposure information available for the cohort was CMV serostatus. The cohort was sequenced for TCR beta chains only, and without alpha or paired-chain data the features that could be detected were limited.

From the cysteine through the phenylalanine, the CDR3 covers 16 amino acids. Just the 48-base CDR3 DNA is kept, in frame starting at base 1. The germline V gene provides CDR1 MNHEY and CDR2 SVGAGI. The trim is 4 bases for V and 5 bases for J, with a gap of 20 bases between the germline ends. The library was generated by the immunoSEQ multiplex PCR assay. A mixture of 60 forward primers for TCR Vbeta segments and 13 reverse primers for TCR Jbeta segments was used in the multiplex PCR. The CDR3 region of rearranged TCR beta genes was amplified from genomic DNA by a multiplex PCR assay. On the Illumina HiSeq System, the amplified TCR beta libraries were sequenced as 87-base-pair reads. The paper's processing steps were these. A later analysis tallied about 77 million unique TCR beta chains across the 700 or so repertoires, and about 12 million of those chains were shared by two or more donors. Raw reads were error-corrected and collapsed into unique sequences by a nearest-neighbor algorithm in which closely related sequences were merged to remove PCR and sequencing errors. Alignment of CDR3 sequences to IMGT reference sequences was used to assign V, D and J gene segments. For a sequence to be retained, at least a six-nucleotide match to both a V gene segment and a J gene segment was required. A rearrangement was called productive if the CDR3 had no stop codons and remained in frame with V and J, and every other rearrangement was called non-productive. Following IMGT convention, CDR3 was defined as the stretch from the second conserved V-encoded cysteine up to the conserved J-encoded phenylalanine. In an earlier analysis of around 570 of the donors, sequences lacking an unambiguous match to a single V gene segment were excluded. An earlier analysis of 587 of the donors classified V segments as functional when productive rearrangements were above 56.7% and as segregating when the standard deviation between donors was above 5%. A statistical classification framework was developed to diagnose cytomegalovirus status using the catalog of TCR beta chain sequences. A later analysis assigned V and J genes by comparing TCR nucleotide sequences with IMGT/GENE-DB human TR gene sequences. Using the TCRdist pipeline, a later analysis assigned CDR3 sequences along with most-parsimonious VDJ recombination scenarios. In a later analysis, every TCR beta chain was defined by the combination of its CDR3 amino acid sequence and its V-gene family, and reads without a unique V-gene family were dropped. As a way to deal with suspected cross-contamination and a sequencing artifact, a later analysis dropped 500 to 700 nucleotide sequences that were highly shared and had low generation probability. For each public chain, a later analysis derived a clonal expansion index from normalized ranks of inferred template counts within each repertoire. In a later analysis, generation probabilities were computed with a VDJ recombination model fitted to out-of-frame rearrangements, and the resulting probabilities were checked against IGoR. In a later analysis, hypergeometric tests were used to score TCR-TCR, TCR-HLA and TCR-CMV co-occurrence, with a repertoire-size bias correction applied to TCR pairs. In a later analysis, false discovery rates were estimated by permuting HLA or CMV assignments 20 times. In a later analysis, co-occurring TCRs were grouped with DBSCAN, and TCRdist sequence similarity was added when clustering was performed within HLA-allele-positive subsets. Co-occurrence clustering excluded repertoires with fewer than 30,000 or more than 120,000 public chains, plus five with anomalous nucleotide sharing. The source is immuneACCESS, and TCRdb retained only in-frame sequences with V and J called. Part of the clones is not carried over; for the studies checked, unresolved V genes explain less than half of this, and the remainder is unexplained. The V and J calls and the clone size are those of that table, but D and trimming were determined from the DNA. The sample table holds 200,000 or so clones, of which about 75% were seen once. 1.5% to 2% of the sample belongs to the ten largest clones.

The source material was PBMCs. The TCR sequence derives from a man in his late teens or twenties in good health and CMV-seronegative. The rearrangement joined TRBV6-5 to TRBJ2-5; D gene: possibly TRBD2, on 5 matching bases. The DNA is as follows: TGTGCCAGCAGTTTTGGGTCTCTAGGATCGGGGGAGACCCAGTACTTC. It specifies CASSFGSLGSGETQYF.